The sequence of this T cell receptor (beta chain) was determined in a study of shared clonotypes between healthy human individuals. The overall study: Each donor contributed plates that comprised three CD4 naive, three CD4 memory, two CD8 naive and one CD8 memory.

V gave up 4 bases and J gave up 3 bases; unmatched junction bases: 5. CDR3 size: 14 residues. Germline loops: CDR1 MDHEN, CDR2 SYDVKM. Study outcomes and limitations: Among donors, clonotype sharing was expected to be affected by sequencing depth.

About this clone itself: The antigen remains unidentified.

Sequenced by immunoSEQ multiplex PCR; TCRdb stores in-frame clones only, minus some. Counted here are about 680,000 clones, around 78% occurring once; the ten biggest clones make up around 1.7%. This TCR came from a woman in her twenties or thirties in good health. The source material was memory CD4+ T cells sorted from blood. This sample's subset: CD45RA-negative fraction. The gene calls are TRBV28 and TRBJ1-2; 7 bases map to TRBD1. CDR3 sequence (DNA): TGTGCCAGCAGTTCAGGACAGGCGTACTATGGCTACACCTTC. Translated, it gives CASSSGQAYYGYTF.